This T cell receptor (beta chain) was sequenced in a study of CD8 T cells in ankylosing spondylitis. Study-level points and caveats: What appeared characteristic of ankylosing spondylitis blood was a TCR beta motif of about eight highly homologous variants.

The authors made TCR beta libraries by quantitative 5'-RACE with molecular barcodes. TCRdb reprocessed the 5' RACE reads with MiXCR, giving one entry per CDR3 protein. Of fewer than 500,000 distinct CDR3 sequences listed, 25% to 30% are singletons. The CDR3 has 15 amino acids. Germline CDR1 is SGHVS and CDR2 is FNYEAQ. Trimming cost V 0 bases and J 3 bases, with 11 bases left between them. For this clonotype: Its antigen is still unknown.

The receptor's source is a male donor with ankylosing spondylitis. V usage is TRBV7-6 and J usage is TRBJ1-1; D call uncertain. The specimen was blood, either unsorted or a sorted T cell fraction (not recorded which). CDR3 nucleotides: TGTGCCAGCAGCTTAGCGGAGGGTTCCTACACTGAAGCTTTCTTT. As protein: CASSLAEGSYTEAFF.